These T cell receptor beta chains were read from a single sample in a study of T cells in Graves' hyperthyroidism and ophthalmopathy. TCRdb reanalysed the multiplex PCR reads using MiXCR and keeps one entry per CDR3 protein. The profile shows around 620,000 distinct CDR3 sequences, 46% of them singletons. Sequencing was done on a sample of peripheral blood or thyroid tissue (not recorded which). The receptors were sampled from an adult woman with Graves' disease, either hyperthyroidism or ophthalmopathy (not recorded which). Each CDR3 is given with its conserved first and last residue. D genes are given only for firm matches. Size is stated for part of the rows, as once, few or many counts, or as a class when the clone is expanded.

j_call	clone_size	cdr3_length	d_call	v_call	cdr3_nt	cdr3_aa
TRBJ1-3	few	16	TRBD1	TRBV7-8	TGTGCCAGCAGCTTCCGGGACAGGGGGACAGGAAACACCATATATTTT	CASSFRDRGTGNTIYF
TRBJ2-7	NA	11	NA	TRBV2	TGTGCCAGCGGGATATTCGACGAGCAGTACTTC	CASGIFDEQYF
TRBJ1-2	once	13	TRBD1	TRBV2	TGTGCCAGCACAGACGACAGGGGAGTCGGCTACACCTTC	CASTDDRGVGYTF
TRBJ1-6	NA	13	NA	TRBV25-1	TGTGCCAGCAGTTCGGATTATAATTCACCCCTCCACTTT	CASSSDYNSPLHF
TRBJ1-1	NA	17	TRBD1	TRBV11-2	TGTGCCAGCACCGAAGGGACAGGTCGGAAAATGAACACTGAAGCTTTCTTT	CASTEGTGRKMNTEAFF
TRBJ2-7	many	14	NA	TRBV6-5	TGTGCCAGCATCCAGGACAGATACTCCTACGAGCAGTACTTC	CASIQDRYSYEQYF
TRBJ1-1	many	14	NA	TRBV20-1	TGCAGTGCTAGTCCCCGGGGAGGGTACACTGAAGCTTTCTTT	CSASPRGGYTEAFF
TRBJ1-5	NA	14	TRBD1	TRBV11-2	TGTGCCAGCAGCTTAAACAGGGGGAAGGAGACCCAGCATTTT	CASSLNRGKETQHF
TRBJ2-1	NA	15	NA	TRBV19	TGTGCCAGTAGTATAGGCGGGGCGGGGTACAATGAGCAGTTCTTC	CASSIGGAGYNEQFF
TRBJ2-6	many	15	NA	TRBV20-1	TGCAGTGCTCCAGGGTCCCTAACTGGGGCCAACGTCCTGACTTTC	CSAPGSLTGANVLTF
TRBJ2-7	NA	14	TRBD2	TRBV15	TGTGCCACCAGTACAGGGGGGACTAGCGGGGAGCAGTACTTC	CATSTGGTSGEQYF
TRBJ1-1	NA	15	NA	TRBV9	TGTGCCAGCAGCGTAGCTCCGGGCCGAGAGGCTGAAGCTTTCTTT	CASSVAPGREAEAFF
TRBJ1-2	many	17	TRBD1	TRBV12-3/TRBV12-4	TGTGCCAGCAGTTTTCTCAAGGGGACAGGGGGCACCTATGGCTACACCTTC	CASSFLKGTGGTYGYTF
TRBJ2-5	many	20	TRBD2	TRBV25-1	TGTGCCAGCAGTGCATCCAGGGGTTTCCAGACTAGCGGGCTACAAGAGACCCAGTACTTC	CASSASRGFQTSGLQETQYF
TRBJ2-5	NA	16	NA	TRBV5-6	TGTGCCAGCAGTTTCAAATGGCTGGGACTCCAAGAGACCCAGTACTTC	CASSFKWLGLQETQYF
TRBJ1-2	NA	15	TRBD1	TRBV7-8	TGTGCCAGCAGCCCGGGACAGGGCCCACACTATGGCTACACCTTC	CASSPGQGPHYGYTF
TRBJ1-2	many	14	NA	TRBV14	TGTGCCAGCAGCCCCCAGTGGACGAGCTATGGCTACACCTTC	CASSPQWTSYGYTF
TRBJ2-7	many	14	NA	TRBV7-9	TGTGCCAGCACCCCCCTCGAGGGCTACTACGAGCAGTACTTC	CASTPLEGYYEQYF
TRBJ2-7	many	15	TRBD2	TRBV5-1	TGCGCCAGTACCCCCGGTGGACTAGCTGGCGGCGAGCAGTACTTC	CASTPGGLAGGEQYF
TRBJ2-2	few	12	NA	TRBV30	TGTGCCTGGAGTCAATCCACCGGGGAGCTGTTTTTT	CAWSQSTGELFF
TRBJ1-1	many	14	TRBD1	TRBV10-3	TGTGCCTCAAAACCGGGACAGGGGGACACTGAAGCTTTCTTT	CASKPGQGDTEAFF
TRBJ1-1	NA	12	NA	TRBV29-1	TGCAGCGTTGTTATTCGGCAGGCTGAAGCTTTCTTT	CSVVIRQAEAFF
TRBJ2-5	NA	15	TRBD1	TRBV2	TGTGCCAGCTCACCACCGGACAGGGGTCGAGAGACCCAGTACTTC	CASSPPDRGRETQYF
TRBJ2-5	many	19	NA	TRBV9	TGTGCCAGCAGCGTAGCTATATCTAGCCGGTGGGGCGGCCAAGAGACCCAGTACTTC	CASSVAISSRWGGQETQYF
TRBJ1-4	NA	15	TRBD1	TRBV6-4	TGTGCCAGCAGTGCTCGACAGGGAATTAATGAAAAACTGTTTTTT	CASSARQGINEKLFF
TRBJ1-1	NA	15	NA	TRBV5-1	TGCGCCAGCAGCTTGTACCTCGACTTAAACACTGAAGCTTTCTTT	CASSLYLDLNTEAFF
TRBJ2-7	many	14	NA	TRBV29-1	TGCAGCGCAAAAGGGGGGGGGTCTACCTACGAGCAGTACTTC	CSAKGGGSTYEQYF
TRBJ2-7	once	14	TRBD1	TRBV29-1	TGCAGCGTTGTCCCTGGGACAGGGGTTAACGAGCAGTACTTC	CSVVPGTGVNEQYF
TRBJ2-7	NA	13	TRBD2	TRBV7-2	TGTGCCAGCAGCTGGACTAGCGGGAGTATGCGGTACTTC	CASSWTSGSMRYF
TRBJ1-1	many	15	NA	TRBV4-1	TGCGCCAGCAGCCGGCCCGGGACCTCCGCGCGGAGAGCTTTCTTT	CASSRPGTSARRAFF
TRBJ2-3	few	15	NA	TRBV29-1	TGCAGCGTTCCCCGACTCCCCTTGGGCACAGATACGCAGTATTTT	CSVPRLPLGTDTQYF
TRBJ2-5	many	14	NA	TRBV6-6	TGTGCCAGCAGTTACTCGCAGGGGCTAGAGACCCAGTACTTC	CASSYSQGLETQYF
TRBJ1-2	NA	10	NA	TRBV2	TGTGCCAGGACAGGAGGTGGCTACACCTTC	CARTGGGYTF
TRBJ1-2	many	14	NA	TRBV6-5	TGTGCCAGCAGTTACTCCCCAGGCGACTATGGCTACACCTTC	CASSYSPGDYGYTF
TRBJ1-1	NA	15	NA	TRBV4-1	TGCGCCAGCACAAGTCTCTGGTCTACGGACACTGAAGCTTTCTTT	CASTSLWSTDTEAFF
TRBJ1-1	few	13	NA	TRBV29-1	TGCAGCGTTTCCGTGGCAATGAACACTGAAGCTTTCTTT	CSVSVAMNTEAFF
TRBJ2-1	once	13	NA	TRBV7-9	TGTGCCAGCAGCTTAGCGGTTAGAAATGAGCAGTTCTTC	CASSLAVRNEQFF
TRBJ2-5	NA	13	NA	TRBV19	TGTGCCAGCAGTCCTGACAGAACAGAGACCCAGTACTTC	CASSPDRTETQYF
TRBJ1-1	many	16	NA	TRBV5-1	TGCGCCAGCAGCGATTGGTTTCGGCAGGGGAGGACTGAAGCTTTCTTT	CASSDWFRQGRTEAFF
TRBJ2-2	NA	13	NA	TRBV2	TGTGCCAGCAGTGAAACCGCTGCCGGGGAGCTGTTTTTT	CASSETAAGELFF
TRBJ1-5	NA	15	NA	TRBV20-1	TGCAGTGCTAGAGCGGTGGGACATAGCAATCAGCCCCAGCATTTT	CSARAVGHSNQPQHF
TRBJ2-3	NA	15	NA	TRBV5-1	TGCGCCAGCAGTAACAGTGTGATGGGTTCAGATACGCAGTATTTT	CASSNSVMGSDTQYF
TRBJ2-5	NA	16	NA	TRBV20-1	TGCAGTGCTAGAGATGAGGGCAGGGGAGGCCAAGAGACCCAGTACTTC	CSARDEGRGGQETQYF
TRBJ1-1	many	16	NA	TRBV15	TGTGCCACCAGCAGAGATGGGAGGTCCCCGAACACTGAAGCTTTCTTT	CATSRDGRSPNTEAFF
TRBJ1-2	NA	15	NA	TRBV25-1	TGTGCCAGTACCGTGGGGGTGGACAGCCTCTATGGCTACACCTTC	CASTVGVDSLYGYTF
TRBJ1-2	NA	16	TRBD1	TRBV19	TGTGCCAGTACCGATCCGGGACAGCGACTTAACTATGGCTACACCTTC	CASTDPGQRLNYGYTF
TRBJ1-4	NA	20	NA	TRBV7-3	TGTGCCAGCAGCTTAAGGTCCCCGGTGTGGGAGCCTTCAACTAATGAAAAACTGTTTTTT	CASSLRSPVWEPSTNEKLFF
TRBJ1-2	NA	16	NA	TRBV20-1	TGCAGTGCTAGAGGCCCGGGACTTCAAGCTAACTATGGCTACACCTTC	CSARGPGLQANYGYTF
TRBJ1-3	NA	12	NA	TRBV19	TGTGCCAGCCAGGGATCAGGAAACACCATATATTTT	CASQGSGNTIYF
TRBJ1-1	once	14	TRBD1	TRBV24-1	TGTGCCACCAGTGCCGGGACAGGGCAAACTGAAGCTTTCTTT	CATSAGTGQTEAFF
TRBJ2-7	NA	11	NA	TRBV7-9	TGTGCCAGCAGCTTTGACCTTGAGCAGTACTTC	CASSFDLEQYF